Listed here are 10 T cell receptor beta chains from one sample, sequenced in a study of cytomegalovirus exposure and HLA in healthy donors. The study ran its PCR with 60 Vbeta and 13 Jbeta primers. Produced via immunoSEQ multiplex PCR; TCRdb's table is partial and in-frame only. The sample yields about 69,000 clones, less than 75% seen once. Sequencing used PBMCs. Every receptor here comes from a woman younger than 45 in good health and CMV-seronegative.

The rearrangement uses TRBV18 and TRBJ2-5; 10 bases are a match to TRBD2. CDR1 is KGHSH and CDR2 is LQKENI in the germline V gene. With V trimmed by 5 bases and J by 1 base, 10 bases remained unmatched. The CDR3 loop spans 17 amino acids. As DNA, the CDR3 is TGTGCCAGCTCATCCCTTGGTAGCGGGGGGTCCCAAGAGACCCAGTACTTC. It translates to CASSSLGSGGSQETQYF.

This rearrangement joins TRBV5-1 to TRBJ2-3, with D tentatively TRBD1 (5 bases). V was shortened by 0 bases and J by 6 bases, with 14 bases between the two germline ends. Germline CDR1 reads SGHRS; CDR2 reads YFSETQ. This CDR3 comprises 15 residues. CDR3 nucleotide sequence: TGCGCCAGCAGCTTGGCCTGGGGCCCCGGGGATACGCAGTATTTT. Translation gives CASSLAWGPGDTQYF.

This clone was recorded only once. The V and J genes are TRBV6-1 and TRBJ1-1, with 7 bases matching TRBD1. V dropped 3 bases and J dropped 0; count of bases not matched to a gene: 4. Germline CDR1 MNHNS, CDR2 SASEGT. The CDR3 runs to 15 residues. The CDR3 is CASSDTGVMNTEAFF. The CDR3 coding sequence is TGTGCCAGCAGTGATACAGGGGTGATGAACACTGAAGCTTTCTTT.

The CDR3 protein is CASSDRDRGRNTIYF. CDR3 sequence (DNA): TGTGCCAGTAGTGACCGGGACAGGGGGAGAAACACCATATATTTT. This chain connects TRBV19 to TRBJ1-3, with 11 bases identical to TRBD1. Trimming cost V 5 bases and J 5 bases; bases outside gene matches: 5. Germline values: CDR1 LNHDA, CDR2 SQIVND (reference sequence). This CDR3 is built from 15 residues.

Only a few counts were recorded for this clone. The chain recombines TRBV6-5 with TRBJ1-5; 7 nucleotides match TRBD1. V trimming: 8 bases; J trimming: 0 bases; junction bases outside the gene matches: 4. The CDR3 is 14 amino acids. Per the germline V gene, CDR1 is MNHEY and CDR2 is SVGAGI. The chain's CDR3 is CASGDRVSNQPQHF. CDR3 sequence (DNA): TGTGCCAGCGGAGACAGGGTTAGCAATCAGCCCCAGCATTTT.

The chain has TRBV7-2 and TRBJ2-3, with D perhaps TRBD1 (6 bases). This CDR3 spans 17 amino acids. Trimming pared 1 base from V and 4 bases from J, leaving 18 bases between. Germline CDR1 is SGHTA and CDR2 is FQGNSA. The CDR3 nucleotides are TGTGCCAGCAGCTTAGTCGGCCAGGGGCGCCCGGCAGATACGCAGTATTTT. This encodes CASSLVGQGRPADTQYF. Supplemented by reference TRBV7-2 and TRBJ2-3, the full variable domain reads GAGVSQSPSNKVTEKGKDVELRCDPISGHTALYWYRQSLGQGLEFLIYFQGNSAPDKSGLPSDRFSAERTGGSVSTLTIQRTQQEDSAVYLCASSLVGQGRPADTQYFGPGTRLTVL.

The chain recombines TRBV18 with TRBJ1-6; 7 bases agree with TRBD1. Germline trimming cut 1 base from V and 5 bases from J; bases unmatched to any gene: 8. CDR1 is KGHSH and CDR2 is LQKENI in the germline V gene. The CDR3 runs 17 residues. The CDR3 DNA reads TGTGCCAGCTCACCACTGGGACCGGGACAGAATAATTCACCCCTCCACTTT. It specifies CASSPLGPGQNNSPLHF.

This chain joins TRBV5-4 and TRBJ2-7; 7 positions match TRBD1. The germline gives CDR1 SGHNT, CDR2 YYREEE (reference sequence). V dropped 4 bases and J dropped 3; count of bases not matched to a gene: 7. This CDR3 is 14 amino acids long. CDR3 amino acids: CASSQWTGDYEQYF. CDR3 coding DNA: TGTGCCAGCAGCCAATGGACAGGAGACTACGAGCAGTACTTC.

In DNA, the CDR3 is TGTGCCAGCAGCGTACTAGCGGGGGGCTCCTACGAGCAGTACTTC. Its translation is CASSVLAGGSYEQYF. This chain connects TRBV9 to TRBJ2-5; 11 bases agree with TRBD2. The DNA end lines up better with TRBJ2-7; the J call may be wrong. The CDR3 consists of 15 residues. Germline V gives CDR1 SGDLS, CDR2 YYNGEE.

This clone appeared a few times. V usage is TRBV30 and J usage is TRBJ2-7; 7 bases line up with TRBD1. This CDR3 contains 12 residues. With 6 bases clipped from V and 3 bases from J, the junction kept 5 bases outside the gene matches. CDR1 and CDR2 from the germline V gene are GTSNPN and SVGIG (reference sequence). CDR3 protein: CACRDSRYEQYF. The DNA of the CDR3 is TGTGCCTGCCGGGACAGCCGCTACGAGCAGTACTTC.